This T cell receptor (beta chain) was identified during a study of OX40 agonist ivuxolimab in advanced cancers. In regard to this clone: What it recognizes is unknown.

Some clones are missing from TCRdb's copy, which holds only in-frame ones; the method was immunoSEQ multiplex PCR. The table shows 85,000 to 100,000 clones, with about 87% occurring only once. General observations from the study: People who partly responded at 0.1-3.0 mg/kg had some of the least clonal expansion seen.

Blood sampling was done at baseline, cycle 4 day 1, and cycle 7 day 1. Germline CDR1 SGHTA, CDR2 FQGTGA. Trimming removed 5 bases from V and 7 bases from J, with 15 bases in between. This CDR3 contains 14 residues. The rearrangement uses TRBV7-3 and TRBJ1-5; D unclear. The specimen was CD4+ or CD8+ T cells sorted from blood, collected in a trial of the OX40 agonist ivuxolimab. The receptor was derived from an adult with an advanced solid tumor such as melanoma, head and neck, liver or kidney cancer. The CDR3 DNA follows: TGTGCCAGCAGCCCGGTCGGAGGGTCCCAGCCCCAGCATTTT. Its protein is CASSPVGGSQPQHF.